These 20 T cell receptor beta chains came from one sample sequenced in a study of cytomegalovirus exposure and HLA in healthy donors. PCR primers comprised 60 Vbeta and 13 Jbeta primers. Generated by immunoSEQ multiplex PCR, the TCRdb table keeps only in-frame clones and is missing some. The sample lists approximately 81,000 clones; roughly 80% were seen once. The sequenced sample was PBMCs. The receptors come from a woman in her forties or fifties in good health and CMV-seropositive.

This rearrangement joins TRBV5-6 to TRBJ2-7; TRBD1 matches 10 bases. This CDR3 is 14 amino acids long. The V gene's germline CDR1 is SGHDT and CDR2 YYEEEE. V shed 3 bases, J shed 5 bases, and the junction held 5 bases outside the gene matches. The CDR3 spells CASSYRDRGHEQYF. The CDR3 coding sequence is TGTGCCAGCAGCTACCGGGACAGGGGCCACGAGCAGTACTTC.

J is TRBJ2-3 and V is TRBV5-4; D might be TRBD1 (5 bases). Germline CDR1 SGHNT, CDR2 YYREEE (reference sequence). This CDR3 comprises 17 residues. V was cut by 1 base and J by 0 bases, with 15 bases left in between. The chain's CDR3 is CASSLKTGTTSTDTQYF. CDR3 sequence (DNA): TGTGCCAGCAGCTTGAAAACAGGAACAACTAGCACAGATACGCAGTATTTT.

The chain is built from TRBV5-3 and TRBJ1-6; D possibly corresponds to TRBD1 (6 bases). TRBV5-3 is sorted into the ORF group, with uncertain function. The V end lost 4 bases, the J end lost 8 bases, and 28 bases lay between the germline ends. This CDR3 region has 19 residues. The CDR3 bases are TGTGCCAGAAGCCAACTCGGGGGGAGGAATTGCTCAGGGGATTCACCCCTCCACTTT. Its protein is CARSQLGGRNCSGDSPLHF.

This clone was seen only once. CDR3 sequence (DNA): TGCGCCAGCAGCTTCAGCGGGAAGGTGTACAATGAGCAGTTCTTC. Amino acid sequence: CASSFSGKVYNEQFF. The chain couples TRBV5-1 to TRBJ2-1; 7 bases agree with TRBD2. V lost 2 bases, J lost 4 bases, and 6 bases stayed unmatched. The CDR3 has 15 amino acids. CDR1 SGHRS and CDR2 YFSETQ come from the germline V gene.

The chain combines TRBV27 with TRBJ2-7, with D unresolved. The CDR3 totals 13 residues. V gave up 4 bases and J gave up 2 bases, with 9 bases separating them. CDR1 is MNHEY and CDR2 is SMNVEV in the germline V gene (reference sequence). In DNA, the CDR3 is TGTGCCAGCAGTTACAGTTACACCTACGAGCAGTACTTC. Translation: CASSYSYTYEQYF.

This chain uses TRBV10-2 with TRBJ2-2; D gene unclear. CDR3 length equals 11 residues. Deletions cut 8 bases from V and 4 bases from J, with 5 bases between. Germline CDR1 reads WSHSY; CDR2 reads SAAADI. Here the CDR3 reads CASSSTGELFF. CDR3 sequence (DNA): TGCGCCAGCTCGAGCACCGGGGAGCTGTTTTTT.

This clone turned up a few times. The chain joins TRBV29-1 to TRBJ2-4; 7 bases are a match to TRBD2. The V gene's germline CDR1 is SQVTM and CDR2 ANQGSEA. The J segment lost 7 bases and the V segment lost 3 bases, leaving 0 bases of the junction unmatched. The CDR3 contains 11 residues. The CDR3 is CSVDGGNIQYF. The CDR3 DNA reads TGCAGCGTTGACGGGGGGAACATTCAGTACTTC.

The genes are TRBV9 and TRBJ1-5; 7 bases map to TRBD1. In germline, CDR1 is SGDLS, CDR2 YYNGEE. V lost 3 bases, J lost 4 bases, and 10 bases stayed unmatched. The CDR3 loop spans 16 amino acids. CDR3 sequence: CASSAQRRDRNQPQHF. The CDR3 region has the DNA TGTGCCAGCAGCGCTCAACGGAGGGACAGAAATCAGCCCCAGCATTTT. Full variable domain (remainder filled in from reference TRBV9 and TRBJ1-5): DSGVTQTPKHLITATGQRVTLRCSPRSGDLSVYWYQQSLDQGLQFLIQYYNGEERAKGNILERFSAQQFPDLHSELNLSSLELGDSALYFCASSAQRRDRNQPQHFGDGTRLSIL.

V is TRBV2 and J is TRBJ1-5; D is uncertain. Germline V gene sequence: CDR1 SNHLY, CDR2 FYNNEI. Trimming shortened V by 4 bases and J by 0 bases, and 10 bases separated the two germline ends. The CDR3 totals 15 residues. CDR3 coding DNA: TGTGCCAGCAGTGTTGAACATTATAGCAATCAGCCCCAGCATTTT. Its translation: CASSVEHYSNQPQHF.

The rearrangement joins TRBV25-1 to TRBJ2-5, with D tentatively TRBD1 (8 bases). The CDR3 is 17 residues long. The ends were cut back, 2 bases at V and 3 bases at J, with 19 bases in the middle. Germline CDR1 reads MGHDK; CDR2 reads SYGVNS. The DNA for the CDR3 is TGTGCCAGCAGTGAAGACAGGGGAGGGGGGGGTAAAGAGACCCAGTACTTC. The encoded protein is CASSEDRGGGGKETQYF.

The CDR3 loop reads CASSLGEGYGYTF. In DNA, the CDR3 is TGTGCCAGCAGCTTAGGGGAGGGCTATGGCTACACCTTC. This chain uses TRBV5-6 with TRBJ1-2, with a tentative D call TRBD1 (5 bases). This CDR3 comprises 13 residues. Trimming pared 2 bases from V and 4 bases from J, leaving 9 bases between. Germline CDR1 reads SGHDT; CDR2 reads YYEEEE. Full variable domain (outside the CDR3, taken from reference TRBV5-6 and TRBJ1-2): DAGVTQSPTHLIKTRGQQVTLRCSPKSGHDTVSWYQQALGQGPQFIFQYYEEEERQRGNFPDRFSGHQFPNYSSELNVNALLLGDSALYLCASSLGEGYGYTFGSGTRLTVV.

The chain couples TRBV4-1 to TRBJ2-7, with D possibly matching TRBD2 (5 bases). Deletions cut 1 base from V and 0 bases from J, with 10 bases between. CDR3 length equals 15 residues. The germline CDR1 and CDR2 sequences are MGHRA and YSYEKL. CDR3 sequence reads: CASSQVPDSSYEQYF. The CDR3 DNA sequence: TGCGCCAGCAGCCAAGTGCCGGACTCCTCCTACGAGCAGTACTTC.

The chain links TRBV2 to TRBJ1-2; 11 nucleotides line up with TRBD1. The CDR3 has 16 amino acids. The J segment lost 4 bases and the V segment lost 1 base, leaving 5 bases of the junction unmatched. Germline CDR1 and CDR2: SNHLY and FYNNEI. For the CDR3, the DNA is TGTGCCAGCAGTGAAGGGGGGACAGGGGGAACCTATGGCTACACCTTC. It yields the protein CASSEGGTGGTYGYTF.

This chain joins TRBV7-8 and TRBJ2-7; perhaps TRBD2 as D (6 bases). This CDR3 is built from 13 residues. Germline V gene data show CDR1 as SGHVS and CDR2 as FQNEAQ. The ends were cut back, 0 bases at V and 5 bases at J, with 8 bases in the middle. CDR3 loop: CASSLAGRNEQYF. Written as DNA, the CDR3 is TGTGCCAGCAGCTTAGCAGGGAGGAACGAGCAGTACTTC.

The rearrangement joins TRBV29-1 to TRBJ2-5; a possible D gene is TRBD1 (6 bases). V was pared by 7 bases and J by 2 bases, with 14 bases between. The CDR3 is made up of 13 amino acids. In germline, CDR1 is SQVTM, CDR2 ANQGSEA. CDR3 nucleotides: TGCAGCGGCCGGGACACCCCTCAAGAGACCCAGTACTTC. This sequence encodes CSGRDTPQETQYF.

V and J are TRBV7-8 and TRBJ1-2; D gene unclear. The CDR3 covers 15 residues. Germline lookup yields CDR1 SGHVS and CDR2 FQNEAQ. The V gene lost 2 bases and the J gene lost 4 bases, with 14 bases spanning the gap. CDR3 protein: CASSLYGPDLYGYTF. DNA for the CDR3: TGTGCCAGCAGCTTATATGGGCCCGATCTCTATGGCTACACCTTC.

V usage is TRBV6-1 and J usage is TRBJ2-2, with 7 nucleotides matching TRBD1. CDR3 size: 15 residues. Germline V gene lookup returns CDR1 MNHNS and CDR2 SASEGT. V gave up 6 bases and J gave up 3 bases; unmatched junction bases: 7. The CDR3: CASRLETGYTGELFF. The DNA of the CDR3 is TGTGCCAGCAGGCTCGAGACAGGGTACACCGGGGAGCTGTTTTTT.

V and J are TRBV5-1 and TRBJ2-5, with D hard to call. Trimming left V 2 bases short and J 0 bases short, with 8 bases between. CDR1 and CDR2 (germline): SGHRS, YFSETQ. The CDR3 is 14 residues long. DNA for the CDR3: TGCGCCAGCAGCTTATACGGAGACCAAGAGACCCAGTACTTC. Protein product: CASSLYGDQETQYF. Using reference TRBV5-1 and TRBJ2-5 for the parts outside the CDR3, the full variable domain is KAGVTQTPRYLIKTRGQQVTLSCSPISGHRSVSWYQQTPGQGLQFLFEYFSETQRNKGNFPGRFSGRQFSNSRSEMNVSTLELGDSALYLCASSLYGDQETQYFGPGTRLLVL.

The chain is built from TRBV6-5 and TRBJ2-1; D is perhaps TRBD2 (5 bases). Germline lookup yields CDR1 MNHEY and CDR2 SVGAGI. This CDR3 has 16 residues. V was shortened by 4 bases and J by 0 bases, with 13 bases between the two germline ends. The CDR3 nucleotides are TGTGCCAGCAGTTCCGAGCGGCGAATCTCCTACAATGAGCAGTTCTTC. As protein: CASSSERRISYNEQFF.

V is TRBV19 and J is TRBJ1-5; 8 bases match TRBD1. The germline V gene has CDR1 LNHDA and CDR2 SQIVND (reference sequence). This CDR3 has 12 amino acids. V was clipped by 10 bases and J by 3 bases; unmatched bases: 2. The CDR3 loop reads CATRGPNQPQHF. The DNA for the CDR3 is TGTGCCACCAGGGGGCCCAATCAGCCCCAGCATTTT.